Shown below are 7 T cell receptor beta chains from a single sample sequenced in a study of blood T cell repertoires in COVID-19. Sequencing was performed with immunoSEQ multiplex PCR; in TCRdb, only in-frame clones are kept and a portion is missing. The table has nearly 45,000 clones, 70% to 80% seen once. The sample comprised peripheral blood. The receptors were sampled from a man between 65 and 80 years old with acute or convalescent COVID-19.

This chain joins TRBV14 and TRBJ1-3; 9 nucleotides align to TRBD1. Unmatched junction bases numbered 2, after V lost 4 bases and J lost 4 bases. The CDR3 length is 14 residues. Germline CDR1 is SGHDN and CDR2 is FVKESK. CDR3 loop: CASSRTGVGNTIYF. The CDR3 DNA reads as TGTGCCAGCAGCCGGACAGGGGTAGGAAACACCATATATTTT.

This clone occurred a few times. This chain links TRBV5-5 with TRBJ1-6; a possible D gene is TRBD1 (5 bases). CDR3 length: 18 amino acids. Trimming stripped 0 bases from V and 12 bases from J, with 25 bases between. Germline values: CDR1 SGHKS, CDR2 YYEKEE (reference sequence). The CDR3 coding sequence is TGTGCCAGCAGCTTGGCCCCCTCGCGGGGACTTCTAGGTGGACCCCTCCACTTT. It yields the protein CASSLAPSRGLLGGPLHF.

This clone was seen only a few times. The genes are TRBV28 and TRBJ1-1; a possible D gene is TRBD1 (5 bases). The CDR3 is made up of 15 amino acids. Germline V CDR1 and CDR2: MDHEN, SYDVKM. The ends were cut back, 2 bases at V and 0 bases at J, with 10 bases in the middle. CDR3 amino acids: CASSLMTDMNTEAFF. The CDR3 nucleotides read TGTGCCAGCAGTTTAATGACAGATATGAACACTGAAGCTTTCTTT.

The chain recombines TRBV9 with TRBJ1-1, with TRBD1 identical over 9 bases. Germline loops: CDR1 SGDLS, CDR2 YYNGEE. The J segment lost 4 bases and the V segment lost 4 bases, leaving 8 bases of the junction unmatched. This CDR3 comprises 15 residues. The CDR3 nucleotides are TGTGCCAGCAGCCCCGAGGGGACAGGGTTCACTGAAGCTTTCTTT. It specifies CASSPEGTGFTEAFF.

In this sample, this clone turned up once. The V call is TRBV19, the J call TRBJ1-2; no reliable D call. This CDR3 spans 14 amino acids. The V and J ends lost 9 bases and 4 bases respectively, with 18 bases between them. From germline, CDR1 is LNHDA and CDR2 SQIVND (reference sequence). The CDR3 DNA sequence: TGTGCCAGCTGGGAGGGAGGGAGAACCTATGGCTACACCTTC. It specifies CASWEGGRTYGYTF.

The V gene is TRBV9, the J gene TRBJ2-7, with 10 bases aligning to TRBD1. Germline loops: CDR1 SGDLS, CDR2 YYNGEE. J gave up 3 bases and V 4 bases, and 7 bases lay outside the gene matches. The CDR3 extends over 15 amino acids. The CDR3 protein is CASSSSGTGVYEQYF. CDR3 nucleotide sequence: TGTGCCAGCAGCTCCTCCGGGACAGGGGTCTACGAGCAGTACTTC.

The chain joins TRBV6-6 to TRBJ2-7; TRBD1 matches 7 bases. Germline V gives CDR1 MNHNY, CDR2 SVGAGI (reference sequence). Trimming at V came to 6 bases and at J to 7 bases, leaving 9 bases not matched to a gene. This CDR3 has 13 amino acids. The CDR3 sequence is CASSPGQVEEQYF. DNA of the CDR3: TGTGCCAGCAGCCCCGGACAGGTTGAGGAGCAGTACTTC.